The present T cell receptor (beta chain) was sequenced within a study of blood T cell repertoires in COVID-19. Background on the study: Samples taken during acute and convalescent COVID-19 were collected in the United States, Italy and Spain. The analysed material was cDNA or gDNA that came from T cells, B-cell-depleted T cells, or PBMCs.

Under the authors' procedure: Using reference gene primer amplification, nucleated cell counts were estimated. Clones were sequenced by immunoSEQ multiplex PCR, and TCRdb holds only the in-frame ones, with some missing. V and J calls and clone size are as listed in that table; D and trimming were resolved from the DNA. The sample carries fewer than 200,000 clones, about 82% recorded once. There are 14 residues in the CDR3. Unmatched junction bases numbered 6, after V lost 6 bases and J lost 0 bases. In germline, CDR1 is SQVTM, CDR2 ANQGSEA. This clone has just one count. Sample: peripheral blood. The V call is TRBV29-1, the J call TRBJ2-7; 9 nucleotides align to TRBD2. The TCR originated in a man between 65 and 85 years old with active or convalescent COVID-19. CDR3 in amino acids: CSVIPSGTSYEQYF. The CDR3 DNA follows: TGCAGCGTGATTCCTAGCGGGACCTCCTACGAGCAGTACTTC.